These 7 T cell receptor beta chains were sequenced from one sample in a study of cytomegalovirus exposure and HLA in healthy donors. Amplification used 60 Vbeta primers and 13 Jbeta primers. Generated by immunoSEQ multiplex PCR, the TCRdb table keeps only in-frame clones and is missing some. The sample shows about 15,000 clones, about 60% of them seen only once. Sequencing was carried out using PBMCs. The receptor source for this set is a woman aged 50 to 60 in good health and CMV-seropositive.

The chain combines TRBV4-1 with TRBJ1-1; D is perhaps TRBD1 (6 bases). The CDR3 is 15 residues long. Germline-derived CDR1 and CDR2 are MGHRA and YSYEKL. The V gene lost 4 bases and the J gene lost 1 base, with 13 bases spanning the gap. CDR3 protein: CASSPLGGPNTEAFF. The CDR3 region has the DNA TGCGCCAGCAGCCCGTTGGGGGGGCCGAACACTGAAGCTTTCTTT.

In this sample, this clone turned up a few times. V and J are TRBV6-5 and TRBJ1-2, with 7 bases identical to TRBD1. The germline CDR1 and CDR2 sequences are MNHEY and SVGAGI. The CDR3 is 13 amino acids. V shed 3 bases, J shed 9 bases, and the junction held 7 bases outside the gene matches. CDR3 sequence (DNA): TGTGCCAGCAGTTATTCGAGGGGGCTTAGCTACACCTTC. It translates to CASSYSRGLSYTF.

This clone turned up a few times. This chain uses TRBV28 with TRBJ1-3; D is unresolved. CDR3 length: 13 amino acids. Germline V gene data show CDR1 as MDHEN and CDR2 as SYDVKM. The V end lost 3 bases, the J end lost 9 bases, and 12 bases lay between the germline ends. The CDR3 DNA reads TGTGCCAGCAGTTTTCCCCCAGGCAGCACCATATATTTT. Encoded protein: CASSFPPGSTIYF.

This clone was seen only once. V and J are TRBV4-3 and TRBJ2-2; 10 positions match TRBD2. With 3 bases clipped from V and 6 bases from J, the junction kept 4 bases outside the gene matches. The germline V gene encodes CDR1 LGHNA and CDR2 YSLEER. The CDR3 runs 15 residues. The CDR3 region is CASSQLAGAAGELFF. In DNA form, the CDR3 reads TGCGCCAGCAGCCAGCTAGCGGGAGCGGCCGGGGAGCTGTTTTTT.

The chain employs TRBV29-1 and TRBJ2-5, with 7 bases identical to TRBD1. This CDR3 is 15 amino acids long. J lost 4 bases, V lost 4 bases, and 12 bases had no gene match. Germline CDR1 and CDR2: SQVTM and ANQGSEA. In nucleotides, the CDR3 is TGCAGCGTTGCTCGGCTGGGACAGTGGGCAGAGACCCAGTACTTC. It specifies CSVARLGQWAETQYF.

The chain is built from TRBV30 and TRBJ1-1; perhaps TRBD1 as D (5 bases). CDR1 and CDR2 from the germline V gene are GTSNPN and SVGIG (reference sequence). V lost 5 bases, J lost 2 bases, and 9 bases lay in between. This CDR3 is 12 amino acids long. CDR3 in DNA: TGTGCCTGGGCGGACACTAACACTGAAGCTTTCTTT. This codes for CAWADTNTEAFF.

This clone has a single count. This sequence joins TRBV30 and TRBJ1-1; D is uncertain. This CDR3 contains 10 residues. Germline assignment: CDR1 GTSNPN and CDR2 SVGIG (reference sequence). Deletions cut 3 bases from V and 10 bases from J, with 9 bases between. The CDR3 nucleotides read TGTGCCTGGAGGCGGGTGGGAGCTTTCTTT. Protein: CAWRRVGAFF.